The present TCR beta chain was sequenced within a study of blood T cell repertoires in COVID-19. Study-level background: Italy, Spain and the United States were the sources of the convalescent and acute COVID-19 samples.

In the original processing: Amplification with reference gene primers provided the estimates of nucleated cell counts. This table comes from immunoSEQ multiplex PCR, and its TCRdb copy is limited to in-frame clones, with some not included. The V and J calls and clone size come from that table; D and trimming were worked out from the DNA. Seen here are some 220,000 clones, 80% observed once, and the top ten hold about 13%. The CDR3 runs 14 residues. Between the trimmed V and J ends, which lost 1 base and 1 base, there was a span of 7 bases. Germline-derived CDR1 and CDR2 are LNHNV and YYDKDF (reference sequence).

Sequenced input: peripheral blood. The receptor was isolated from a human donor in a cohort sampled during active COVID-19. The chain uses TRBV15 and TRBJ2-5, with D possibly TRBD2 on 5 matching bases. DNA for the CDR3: TGTGCCACCAGCAGAGGAGGGTCCCAAGAGACCCAGTACTTC. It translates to CATSRGGSQETQYF.